Presented here are 19 T cell receptor beta chains from one specimen sequenced in a study of OX40 agonist ivuxolimab in advanced cancers. Repertoires were generated with immunoSEQ multiplex PCR, while TCRdb's copy carries only in-frame clones and drops some. The table shows some 100,000 clones, with 90% occurring only once. Sample: CD4+ or CD8+ T cells sorted from blood, taken in a trial of the OX40 agonist ivuxolimab. Every receptor here comes from an adult with an advanced solid tumor such as melanoma, head and neck, liver or kidney cancer.

The chain carries TRBV18 and TRBJ2-7, with 9 bases identical to TRBD2. V lost 3 bases to trimming and J lost 0 bases; unmatched junction nucleotides: 3. Germline V gene sequence: CDR1 KGHSH, CDR2 LQKENI. The CDR3 is made up of 15 amino acids. CDR3: CASSPLLAGSYEQYF. In DNA, the CDR3 is TGTGCCAGCTCACCGTTACTAGCGGGCTCCTACGAGCAGTACTTC.

A few counts support this clone. The chain combines TRBV4-1 with TRBJ2-1; perhaps TRBD1 as D (5 bases). Looked up from germline, CDR1 is MGHRA and CDR2 is YSYEKL. The CDR3 consists of 16 residues. V dropped 1 base and J dropped 0 bases, with 10 bases sitting between them. The CDR3 DNA is TGCGCCAGCAGCCAAGTGGACATCGTCTCCTACAATGAGCAGTTCTTC. Its protein product is CASSQVDIVSYNEQFF.

This clone was seen more than once but under ten times. The V gene is TRBV5-1, the J gene TRBJ1-3; D call uncertain. Between the trimmed V and J ends, which lost 0 bases and 0 bases, there was a span of 4 bases. The CDR3 loop spans 14 amino acids. Looked up from germline, CDR1 is SGHRS and CDR2 is YFSETQ. CDR3 DNA sequence: TGCGCCAGCAGCTTGGGTGGCTCTGGAAACACCATATATTTT. Protein sequence: CASSLGGSGNTIYF.

The chain joins TRBV18 to TRBJ1-1; possibly TRBD1 for D (6 bases). The V end was cut by 3 bases, the J end by 5 bases, with 13 bases between. CDR1 and CDR2 (germline): KGHSH, LQKENI. The CDR3 has 14 amino acids. This chain's CDR3 is CASSPQGGQTEAFF. The CDR3 nucleotides read TGTGCCAGCTCACCCCAGGGAGGACAGACTGAAGCTTTCTTT.

The V gene is TRBV15, the J gene TRBJ1-5, with D perhaps matching TRBD1 (6 bases). The CDR3 contains 14 residues. The V and J ends lost 4 bases and 3 bases respectively, with 10 bases between them. Germline assignment: CDR1 LNHNV and CDR2 YYDKDF (reference sequence). The CDR3: CATSKQGFNQPQHF. The DNA of the CDR3 is TGTGCCACCAGCAAACAGGGTTTCAATCAGCCCCAGCATTTT. The full variable domain, with the rest looked up from reference TRBV15 and TRBJ1-5, is DAMVIQNPRYQVTQFGKPVTLSCSQTLNHNVMYWYQQKSSQAPKLLFHYYDKDFNNEADTPDNFQSRRPNTSFCFLDIRSPGLGDTAMYLCATSKQGFNQPQHFGDGTRLSIL.

This chain joins TRBV25-1 and TRBJ2-5; the D is unclear. The germline CDR1 and CDR2 sequences are MGHDK and SYGVNS. The CDR3 runs 11 residues. Trimming left V 4 bases short and J 9 bases short, with 9 bases between. CDR3 residues: CASSGGRAQYF. CDR3 DNA: TGTGCCAGCAGTGGGGGTCGGGCCCAGTACTTC.

The rearrangement uses TRBV7-2 and TRBJ2-1; TRBD1 is a possible D gene (6 bases). Germline V lookup: CDR1 SGHTA, CDR2 FQGNSA. Trimming removed 1 base from V and 9 bases from J, with 13 bases in between. There are 14 residues in the CDR3. CDR3 loop: CASSLGPGVPEQFF. The DNA of the CDR3 is TGTGCCAGCAGCTTAGGGCCAGGGGTCCCTGAGCAGTTCTTC.

V and J are TRBV7-3 and TRBJ2-3, with 8 bases fitting TRBD2. The CDR3 is made up of 14 amino acids. Unmatched junction bases numbered 1, after V lost 5 bases and J lost 0 bases. The V gene's germline CDR1 is SGHTA and CDR2 FQGTGA. In nucleotides, the CDR3 is TGTGCCAGCAGCCCTAGCGGGAGCACAGATACGCAGTATTTT. Protein product: CASSPSGSTDTQYF. Drawing the rest from reference TRBV7-3 and TRBJ2-3, the complete variable domain is GAGVSQTPSNKVTEKGKYVELRCDPISGHTALYWYRQSLGQGPEFLIYFQGTGAADDSGLPNDRFFAVRPEGSVSTLKIQRTERGDSAVYLCASSPSGSTDTQYFGPGTRLTVL.

The chain combines TRBV19 with TRBJ1-5, with 7 bases aligning to TRBD1. CDR3 length equals 15 residues. Germline V gene sequence: CDR1 LNHDA, CDR2 SQIVND (reference sequence). With V trimmed by 5 bases and J by 4 bases, 8 bases remained unmatched. The CDR3 region has the DNA TGTGCCAGTAGTGACAGGGCAGGGAGAAATCAGCCCCAGCATTTT. It encodes CASSDRAGRNQPQHF.

This clone was found a few times. The V gene is TRBV10-1, the J gene TRBJ2-7, with 7 bases matching TRBD1. The CDR3 has 14 amino acids. Germline CDR1 and CDR2: WNHNN and SYGVQD (reference sequence). The V gene end was trimmed by 0 bases and the J gene end by 6 bases; junction bases not matched to a gene: 5. The CDR3 region has the DNA TGCGCCAGCAGTGAGTCGCGGACAGGTATCGAGCAGTACTTC. This translates into CASSESRTGIEQYF.

The V call is TRBV4-1, the J call TRBJ2-1; 10 nucleotides match TRBD1. The V gene's germline CDR1 is MGHRA and CDR2 YSYEKL. The CDR3 extends over 15 amino acids. The ends lost 1 base at V and 7 bases at J; junction bases unmatched: 4. CDR3 loop: CASSQAGQGVNEQFF. The DNA of the CDR3 is TGCGCCAGCAGCCAAGCCGGACAGGGGGTAAATGAGCAGTTCTTC.

J is TRBJ2-5 and V is TRBV7-2; 7 nucleotides agree with TRBD2. Germline loops: CDR1 SGHTA, CDR2 FQGNSA. This CDR3 comprises 18 residues. Losses at the gene ends were 5 bases for V and 8 bases for J; bases not matched to a gene: 23. The CDR3 sequence is CASSTRSSGAAGLNTQYF. The CDR3 DNA reads as TGTGCCAGCAGCACCCGCTCTAGCGGAGCAGCGGGTTTAAATACCCAGTACTTC.

This sequence joins TRBV7-8 and TRBJ1-1; no firm D call. This CDR3 has 13 residues. Trimming shortened V by 3 bases and J by 2 bases, and 7 bases separated the two germline ends. CDR1 and CDR2 from the germline V gene are SGHVS and FQNEAQ. For the CDR3, the DNA is TGTGCCAGCAGCTTCTTGAGTAACACTGAAGCTTTCTTT. Translating it yields CASSFLSNTEAFF.

The chain joins TRBV4-2 to TRBJ2-7; D gene ambiguous. Trimming removed 0 bases at V and 2 bases at J, with 11 bases between. Germline assignment: CDR1 LGHNA and CDR2 YNFKEQ. The CDR3 runs 15 residues. The CDR3, as DNA: TGTGCCAGCAGCCAAGATATATCTCCTACCTACGAGCAGTACTTC. Amino acid sequence: CASSQDISPTYEQYF.

The table lists this clone with a count of one. The DNA for the CDR3 is TGTGCCAGTAGTAAGTTCGGCGTTAGCGGGAACTACGAGCAGTACTTC. This encodes CASSKFGVSGNYEQYF. The chain carries TRBV19 and TRBJ2-7, with 8 bases identical to TRBD2. The CDR3 spans 16 residues. V lost 4 bases and J lost 3; bases outside the gene matches: 11. Germline CDR1 is LNHDA and CDR2 is SQIVND (reference sequence).

The chain recombines TRBV21-1 with TRBJ2-3; the table's D call, TRBD2, has no DNA check behind it. TRBV21-1 is termed a pseudogene. The CDR3 spans 18 residues. This chain's CDR3 is CASSKEKKSSGRDDTQYF. CDR3 DNA sequence: TGTGCCAGCAGCAAAGAAAAAAAGTCTAGCGGGAGGGATGATACGCAGTATTTT.

V is TRBV6-6 and J is TRBJ2-1; possibly TRBD2 for D (5 bases). This CDR3 region has 13 residues. Germline V lookup: CDR1 MNHNY, CDR2 SVGAGI (reference sequence). Trimming pared 2 bases from V and 8 bases from J, leaving 10 bases between. In DNA, the CDR3 is TGTGCCAGCAGTTACAGGGAGACGGATGAGCAGTTCTTC. It is translated as CASSYRETDEQFF.

The J gene is TRBJ1-1, the V gene TRBV16; unclear D gene. V lost 2 bases, J lost 6 bases, and 7 bases lay in between. Germline CDR1 and CDR2: KGHSY and FQNENV. The CDR3 runs 12 residues. CDR3 protein: CASSQLQAEAFF. The CDR3 nucleotides are TGTGCCAGCAGCCAACTCCAGGCTGAAGCTTTCTTT. The full variable domain, its missing parts supplied by reference TRBV16 and TRBJ1-1, is GEEVAQTPKHLVRGEGQKAKLYCAPIKGHSYVFWYQQVLKNEFKFLISFQNENVFDETGMPKERFSAKCLPNSPCSLEIQATKLEDSAVYFCASSQLQAEAFFGQGTRLTVV.

This chain uses TRBV7-2 with TRBJ1-4; D unresolved. The germline CDR1 and CDR2 sequences are SGHTA and FQGNSA. The CDR3 contains 13 residues. Trimming took 1 base from V and 8 from J, leaving 8 bases between them. CDR3 sequence (DNA): TGTGCCAGCAGCTTAGAGGTCAGGGAAAAACTGTTTTTT. It codes for CASSLEVREKLFF.